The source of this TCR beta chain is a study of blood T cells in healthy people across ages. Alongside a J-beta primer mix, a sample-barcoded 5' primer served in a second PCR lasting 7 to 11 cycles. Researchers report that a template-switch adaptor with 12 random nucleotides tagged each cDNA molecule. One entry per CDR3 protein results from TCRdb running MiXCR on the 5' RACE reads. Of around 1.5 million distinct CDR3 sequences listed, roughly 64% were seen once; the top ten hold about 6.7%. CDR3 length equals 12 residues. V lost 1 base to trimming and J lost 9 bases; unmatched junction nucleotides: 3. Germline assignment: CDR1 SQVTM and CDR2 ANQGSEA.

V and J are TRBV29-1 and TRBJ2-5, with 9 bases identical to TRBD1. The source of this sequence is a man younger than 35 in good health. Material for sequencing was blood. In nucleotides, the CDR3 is TGCAGCGTTGAAGGACAGGGGGACCCCCAGTACTTC. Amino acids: CSVEGQGDPQYF.